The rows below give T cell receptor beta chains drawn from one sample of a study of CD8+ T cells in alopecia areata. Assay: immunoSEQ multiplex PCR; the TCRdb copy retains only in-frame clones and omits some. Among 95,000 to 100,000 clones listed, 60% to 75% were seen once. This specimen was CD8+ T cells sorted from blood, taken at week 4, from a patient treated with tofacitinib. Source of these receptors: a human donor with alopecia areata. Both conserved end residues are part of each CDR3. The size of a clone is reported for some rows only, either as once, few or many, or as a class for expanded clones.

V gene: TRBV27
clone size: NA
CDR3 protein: CASATGARGNEQYF

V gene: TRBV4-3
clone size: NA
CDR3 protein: CASSYGSGANVLTF

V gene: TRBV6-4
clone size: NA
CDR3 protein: CASSDLSGTGLRNRANTEAFF

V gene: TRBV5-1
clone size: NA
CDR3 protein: CASRDRENTEAFF

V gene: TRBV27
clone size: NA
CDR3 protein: CASSFLQGGHEQYF

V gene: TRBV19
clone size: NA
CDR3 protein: CASIPGQGFASYTEAFF

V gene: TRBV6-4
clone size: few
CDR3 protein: CASSEIAGERETQYF

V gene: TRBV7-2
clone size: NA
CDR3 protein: CASSYDRVLTEAFF

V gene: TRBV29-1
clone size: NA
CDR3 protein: CSVLPRGSYNEQFF

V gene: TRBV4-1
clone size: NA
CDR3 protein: CASSQEEQGADIQYF

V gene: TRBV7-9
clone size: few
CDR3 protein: CASSSTARSYNEQFF

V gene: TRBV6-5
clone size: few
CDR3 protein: CASSPREGHYEQYF

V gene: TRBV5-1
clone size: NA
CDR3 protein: CASSLVSGLSYEQYF

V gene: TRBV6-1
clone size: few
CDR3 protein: CASEDRRLVYEQYF

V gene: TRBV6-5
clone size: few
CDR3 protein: CASSYSRVNEQFF

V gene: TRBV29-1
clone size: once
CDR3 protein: CSVEGSGVSTDTQYF

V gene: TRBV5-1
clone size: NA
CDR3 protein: CASSPAGLAGNEQFF

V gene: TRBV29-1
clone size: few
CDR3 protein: CSVLTGELFF

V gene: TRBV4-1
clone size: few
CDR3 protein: CASSQEGADYYEQYF

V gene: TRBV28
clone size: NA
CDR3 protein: CASSLYGVGELFF

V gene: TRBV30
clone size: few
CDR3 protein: CAWRLGPGANVLTF

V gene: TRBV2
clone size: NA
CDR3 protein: CAIPRQGASSYNEQFF

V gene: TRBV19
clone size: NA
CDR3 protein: CASKVGGYTNTEAFF

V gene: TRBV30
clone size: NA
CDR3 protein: CAWTSEQSYTDTQYF

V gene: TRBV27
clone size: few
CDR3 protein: CASSPRGGLAKNIQYF

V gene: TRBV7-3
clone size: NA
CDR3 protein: CASSLGLAGVGDTQYF

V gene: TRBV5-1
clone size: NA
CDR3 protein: CANSSQEEYNYGYTF

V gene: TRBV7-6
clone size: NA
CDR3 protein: CASSPLGTLNTEAFF

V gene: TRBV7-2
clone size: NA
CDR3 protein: CASSLAGGLYTQYF

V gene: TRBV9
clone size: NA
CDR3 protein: CASSVAGETYNEQFF

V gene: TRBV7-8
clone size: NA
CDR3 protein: CASSLASYYEQYF

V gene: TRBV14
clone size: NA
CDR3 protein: CASSPGYGLVYGYTF

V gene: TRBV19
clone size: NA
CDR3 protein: CASSIVSQEISTGELFF

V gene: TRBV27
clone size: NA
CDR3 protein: CASSLTGGQGGFGQYF

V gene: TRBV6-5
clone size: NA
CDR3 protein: CASSSGDRYNEQFF

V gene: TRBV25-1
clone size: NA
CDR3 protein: CASSELEAANTGELFF

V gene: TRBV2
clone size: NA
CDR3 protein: CASSDEGGLAEAFF

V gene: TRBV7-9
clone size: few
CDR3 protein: CASSSDQLREKLFF

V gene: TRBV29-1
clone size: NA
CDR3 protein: CSVEDPVGGSGSYNEQFF

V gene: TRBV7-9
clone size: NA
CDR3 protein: CASSLGQLDGYTF

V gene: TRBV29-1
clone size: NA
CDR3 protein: CSVLPLAGEGEQYF

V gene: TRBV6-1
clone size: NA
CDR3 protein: CASSELGGSGETQYF

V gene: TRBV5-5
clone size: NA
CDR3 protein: CASSLVGLVYEQYF

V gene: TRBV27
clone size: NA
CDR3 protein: CASSTTPSGTDTQYF

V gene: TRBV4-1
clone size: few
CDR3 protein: CASSDRSSYNSPLHF

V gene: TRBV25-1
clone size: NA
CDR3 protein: CASSESVAARQGYTF

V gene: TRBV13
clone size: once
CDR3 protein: CASSLYTSGGEQYF

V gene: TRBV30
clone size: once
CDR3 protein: CAWRWDSSYGYTF

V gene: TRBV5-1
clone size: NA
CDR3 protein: CASSYPGEQETQYF

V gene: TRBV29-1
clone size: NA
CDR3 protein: CSVGTGESYEQYF

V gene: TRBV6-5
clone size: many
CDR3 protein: CASRPYRGMNTEAFF

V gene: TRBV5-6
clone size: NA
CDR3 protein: CASSVTGTSGNTIYF

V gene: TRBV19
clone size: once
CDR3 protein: CASSIDGTSEQFF

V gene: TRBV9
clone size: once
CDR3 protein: CASSVSGATTDTQYF

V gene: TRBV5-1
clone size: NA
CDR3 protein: CASSILGGTVIYEQYF

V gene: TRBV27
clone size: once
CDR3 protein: CASSLGVQETQYF

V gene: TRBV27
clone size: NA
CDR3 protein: CASSLVGVAGQETQYF

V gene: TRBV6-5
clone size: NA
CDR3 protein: CASSRVAGGRNEQFF